A selection of T cell receptor beta chains follows, all from one sample in a study of blood T cells in healthy people across ages. TCRdb independently ran MiXCR on the 5' RACE reads; one entry per CDR3 protein. The sample contains around 2 million distinct CDR3 sequences, about two fifths of which appear only once. Material: blood. The receptor source for this set is a human donor in good health. The CDR3 runs from the conserved cysteine through the conserved F or W. The D gene is left open where the match is weak. Size values are once, few and many counts, or a class for expanded clones, and some rows have none.

abundance: .
d_gene: .
v_gene: TRBV29-1
j_gene: TRBJ2-5
CDR3nt: TGCAGCGTTGATAGGGGATTAAAACTTCAAGAGACCCAGTACTTC
CDR3aa: CSVDRGLKLQETQYF

abundance: .
d_gene: TRBD2
v_gene: TRBV20-1
j_gene: TRBJ2-5
CDR3nt: TGCAGTGCTAGACTTACTAGCGGGGGGACTGGCTCCTACAATGAGCAGTACTTC
CDR3aa: CSARLTSGGTGSYNEQYF

abundance: .
d_gene: .
v_gene: TRBV6-1
j_gene: TRBJ2-5
CDR3nt: TGTGCCAGCAGAGAAAGGCAGGGTCGCGAATACCAAGAGACCCAGTACTTC
CDR3aa: CASRERQGREYQETQYF

abundance: .
d_gene: .
v_gene: TRBV25-1
j_gene: TRBJ2-7
CDR3nt: TGTGCCAGCAGTGAACAAGACAGTTCCTACGAGCAGTACTTC
CDR3aa: CASSEQDSSYEQYF

abundance: .
d_gene: TRBD2
v_gene: TRBV7-8
j_gene: TRBJ2-1
CDR3nt: TGTGCCAGCAGCCAGAGCGGGGGGGGATACAATGAGCAGTGCTTC
CDR3aa: CASSQSGGGYNEQCF

abundance: .
d_gene: .
v_gene: TRBV20-1
j_gene: TRBJ1-5
CDR3nt: TGCAGTGCTAGAGGAGCAGATAGCAATCAGCCCCAGCATTTT
CDR3aa: CSARGADSNQPQHF

abundance: .
d_gene: .
v_gene: TRBV2
j_gene: TRBJ1-5
CDR3nt: TGTGCCAGCAGGGGGCGTCAAGGGTCACGGCCCCAGCATTTT
CDR3aa: CASRGRQGSRPQHF

abundance: few
d_gene: TRBD1
v_gene: TRBV6-2/TRBV6-3
j_gene: TRBJ1-5
CDR3nt: TGTGCCAGCAGTTACCCGGGACAGCTCAGGCATTCCCAGCATTTT
CDR3aa: CASSYPGQLRHSQHF

abundance: .
d_gene: .
v_gene: TRBV7-2
j_gene: TRBJ1-2
CDR3nt: TGTGCCAGCAGCTTAGCCCAGGGCAGCAACTATGGCTACACCTTC
CDR3aa: CASSLAQGSNYGYTF

abundance: many
d_gene: .
v_gene: TRBV13
j_gene: TRBJ2-7
CDR3nt: TGTGCCAGCAGCCCGGGACAGGCCGGGACTACCACCTACGAGCAGTACTTC
CDR3aa: CASSPGQAGTTTYEQYF

abundance: .
d_gene: .
v_gene: TRBV7-9
j_gene: TRBJ1-2
CDR3nt: TGTGCCAGCAGCTCACGTGAGGGAGATGGCACCTTC
CDR3aa: CASSSREGDGTF

abundance: few
d_gene: TRBD1
v_gene: TRBV20-1
j_gene: TRBJ2-3
CDR3nt: TGCAGTGCTAGACAACAGGGGCGCGATACGCAGTATTTT
CDR3aa: CSARQQGRDTQYF

abundance: .
d_gene: TRBD2
v_gene: TRBV20-1
j_gene: TRBJ2-5
CDR3nt: TGCAGTGCTAGTAAAGCGGGGGTTCCAGAGACCCAGTACTTC
CDR3aa: CSASKAGVPETQYF

abundance: .
d_gene: TRBD1
v_gene: TRBV5-1
j_gene: TRBJ2-5
CDR3nt: TGCGCCAGCAGCGAAACAGGGGACGCACAAGAGACCCAGTACTTC
CDR3aa: CASSETGDAQETQYF

abundance: .
d_gene: .
v_gene: TRBV5-1
j_gene: TRBJ2-7
CDR3nt: TGCGCCAGCAGCCTGACAGGATGGGCAAGTAGTAGCACCTACGAGCAGTACTTC
CDR3aa: CASSLTGWASSSTYEQYF

abundance: many
d_gene: .
v_gene: TRBV28
j_gene: TRBJ2-7
CDR3nt: TGTGCCAGCGGGGTCTATCTAAACGAGCAGTACTTC
CDR3aa: CASGVYLNEQYF

abundance: .
d_gene: .
v_gene: TRBV20-1
j_gene: TRBJ2-7
CDR3nt: TGCAGTGCTACGGGGGCCGGTTACGAGCAGTACTTC
CDR3aa: CSATGAGYEQYF

abundance: .
d_gene: .
v_gene: TRBV7-6
j_gene: TRBJ1-2
CDR3nt: TGTGCCGGCAGCTTAAGGTTTAGGGGCAGCAACACCTATGGCTACACCTTC
CDR3aa: CAGSLRFRGSNTYGYTF

abundance: .
d_gene: .
v_gene: TRBV30
j_gene: TRBJ1-2
CDR3nt: TGTGCCTGGAGTGTTTCCGTGGCCCATGGCTACACCTTC
CDR3aa: CAWSVSVAHGYTF

abundance: once
d_gene: .
v_gene: TRBV4-3
j_gene: TRBJ2-1
CDR3nt: TGCGCCAGCAGCCACCTGCACGGGGCTGGGAATGAGCAGTTCTTC
CDR3aa: CASSHLHGAGNEQFF

abundance: few
d_gene: .
v_gene: TRBV4-3
j_gene: TRBJ1-4
CDR3nt: TGCGCCAGCAGCCAAGAGGACACTGAAAAACTGTTTTTT
CDR3aa: CASSQEDTEKLFF

abundance: .
d_gene: TRBD1
v_gene: TRBV12-3/TRBV12-4
j_gene: TRBJ1-1
CDR3nt: TGTGCCAGCAGTTCCGTTGAGGGGGGACAGGGCAGTATTATGAACCCTGAAGCTTTCTTT
CDR3aa: CASSSVEGGQGSIMNPEAFF

abundance: once
d_gene: TRBD1
v_gene: TRBV18
j_gene: TRBJ1-2
CDR3nt: TGTGCCAGCTCACCAAGTTTGAGGGGGCGATACTATGGCTACACCTTC
CDR3aa: CASSPSLRGRYYGYTF

abundance: .
d_gene: .
v_gene: TRBV5-5
j_gene: TRBJ1-6
CDR3nt: TGTGCCAGCAGCCTGGAGGGATTCGGGGGTTCCTATAATTCACCCCTCCACTTT
CDR3aa: CASSLEGFGGSYNSPLHF

abundance: .
d_gene: .
v_gene: TRBV28
j_gene: TRBJ2-7
CDR3nt: TGTGCCAGCAGTCCCCCCTCCGGGACGGTGTCCTACGAGCAGTACTTC
CDR3aa: CASSPPSGTVSYEQYF

abundance: few
d_gene: TRBD1
v_gene: TRBV10-2
j_gene: TRBJ1-6
CDR3nt: TGCGCCAGCAGTGGGATAACAGGGGCCGAAAATAATTCACCCCTCCACTTT
CDR3aa: CASSGITGAENNSPLHF

abundance: .
d_gene: .
v_gene: TRBV6-6
j_gene: TRBJ1-5
CDR3nt: TGTGCCAGCAGGGTACAGAATAGCAATCAGCCCCAGCATTTT
CDR3aa: CASRVQNSNQPQHF

abundance: few
d_gene: .
v_gene: TRBV12-3/TRBV12-4
j_gene: TRBJ2-1
CDR3nt: TGTGCCAGCAGTATACAGGGCAGGGAGCAGTTCTTC
CDR3aa: CASSIQGREQFF

abundance: .
d_gene: .
v_gene: TRBV7-2
j_gene: TRBJ1-5
CDR3nt: TGTGCCAGCAGCTCGCAGGGTCCTCAGCCCCAGCATTTT
CDR3aa: CASSSQGPQPQHF

abundance: few
d_gene: .
v_gene: TRBV29-1
j_gene: TRBJ2-5
CDR3nt: TGCAGCGTTGATTCTTGGGTAGGGCAAGAGACCCAGTACTTC
CDR3aa: CSVDSWVGQETQYF

abundance: many
d_gene: .
v_gene: TRBV7-9
j_gene: TRBJ1-6
CDR3nt: TGTGCCAGCACCCCTGGGGCGTCGGGCCCCTATAATTCACCCCTCCACTTT
CDR3aa: CASTPGASGPYNSPLHF

abundance: few
d_gene: .
v_gene: TRBV5-6
j_gene: TRBJ1-6
CDR3nt: TGTGCCAGCAGCCCAGGGTTCTCGGGCTCCTATAATTCACCCCTCCACTTT
CDR3aa: CASSPGFSGSYNSPLHF

abundance: .
d_gene: .
v_gene: TRBV7-2
j_gene: TRBJ2-7
CDR3nt: TGTGCCAGCAGCTTAGCGGTCGGCGACGGCGAGCAGTACTTC
CDR3aa: CASSLAVGDGEQYF

abundance: many
d_gene: TRBD1
v_gene: TRBV7-2
j_gene: TRBJ2-1
CDR3nt: TGTGCCAGCAGCCTAAGACAGGGTTACCTCTATGAGCAGTTCTTC
CDR3aa: CASSLRQGYLYEQFF

abundance: .
d_gene: .
v_gene: TRBV6-5
j_gene: TRBJ2-5
CDR3nt: TGTGCCAGCAGTTACAGGAGGCAAGAGACCCAGAACTTC
CDR3aa: CASSYRRQETQNF

abundance: few
d_gene: .
v_gene: TRBV28
j_gene: TRBJ1-2
CDR3nt: TGTGCCAGCAGTTTTCCCCTGATAGGGGGCTACACCTTC
CDR3aa: CASSFPLIGGYTF

abundance: few
d_gene: .
v_gene: TRBV11-2
j_gene: TRBJ2-7
CDR3nt: TGTGCCAGCAGCTTAGACCTCTGGTACGAGCAGTACTTC
CDR3aa: CASSLDLWYEQYF

abundance: .
d_gene: .
v_gene: TRBV7-9
j_gene: TRBJ2-7
CDR3nt: TGTGCCAGCAGCTTAGGGCCCGGACTCTCCGAGCAGTACTTC
CDR3aa: CASSLGPGLSEQYF

abundance: .
d_gene: TRBD1
v_gene: TRBV12-3/TRBV12-4
j_gene: TRBJ2-4
CDR3nt: TGTGCCAGCAGCGCTCTCAAAGGGGGCGAGTCCCAAGGAAACATTCAGTACTTC
CDR3aa: CASSALKGGESQGNIQYF

abundance: .
d_gene: .
v_gene: TRBV7-2
j_gene: TRBJ1-1
CDR3nt: TGTGCCAGCAGTTCTCCCAGGGGTGACACTGAAGCTTTCTTT
CDR3aa: CASSSPRGDTEAFF